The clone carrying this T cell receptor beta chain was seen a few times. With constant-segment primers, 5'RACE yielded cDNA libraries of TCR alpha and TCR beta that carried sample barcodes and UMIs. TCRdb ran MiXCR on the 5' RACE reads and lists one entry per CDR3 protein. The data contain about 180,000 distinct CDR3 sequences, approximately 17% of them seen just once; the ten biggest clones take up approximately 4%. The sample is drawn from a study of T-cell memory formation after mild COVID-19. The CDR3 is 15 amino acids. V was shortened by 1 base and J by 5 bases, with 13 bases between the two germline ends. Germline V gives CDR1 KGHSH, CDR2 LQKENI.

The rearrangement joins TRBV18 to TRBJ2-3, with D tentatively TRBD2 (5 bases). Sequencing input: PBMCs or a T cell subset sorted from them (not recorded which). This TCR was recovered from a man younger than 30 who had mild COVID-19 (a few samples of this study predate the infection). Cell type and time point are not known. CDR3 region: CASSPLSGRGDTQYF. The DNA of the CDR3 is TGTGCCAGCTCACCACTGTCAGGTCGGGGAGATACGCAGTATTTT.